Following are 14 T cell receptor beta chains from one sample sequenced in a study of blood T cell repertoires in COVID-19. The data were produced by immunoSEQ multiplex PCR, yet TCRdb's version contains in-frame clones alone and is incomplete. The sample holds about 400,000 clones, approximately 85% seen once. The source material was PBMCs or T cells enriched from blood (not recorded which). These receptors originate from a woman aged 40 to 50 with acute COVID-19.

J is TRBJ1-2 and V is TRBV10-3; D call uncertain. Per the germline V gene, CDR1 is ENHRY and CDR2 is SYGVKD. The CDR3 spans 16 residues. The germline V and J ends were trimmed by 0 bases and 0 bases, with 11 bases remaining between them. The CDR3: CAISESTARTNYGYTF. The CDR3 DNA reads TGTGCCATCAGTGAGTCGACGGCCAGGACTAACTATGGCTACACCTTC.

The CDR3 DNA reads TGTGCCATCAGTGAGGACAGGGACACCGGGGAGCTGTTTTTT. Its translation is CAISEDRDTGELFF. The rearrangement links TRBV10-3 to TRBJ2-2; 7 bases are a match to TRBD1. V lost 2 bases to trimming and J lost 3 bases; unmatched junction nucleotides: 0. The CDR3 extends over 14 amino acids. CDR1 ENHRY and CDR2 SYGVKD come from the germline V gene.

V and J are TRBV10-3 and TRBJ1-5, with 8 bases lining up with TRBD1. This CDR3 comprises 14 residues. The J segment lost 7 bases and the V segment lost 5 bases, leaving 7 bases of the junction unmatched. Germline CDR1 is ENHRY and CDR2 is SYGVKD. CDR3 sequence (DNA): TGTGCCATCAGTACCGACAGGGGAGGCCAGCCCCAGCATTTT. Translation: CAISTDRGGQPQHF.

V gene TRBV6-5 combines with J gene TRBJ2-7, with 10 nucleotides matching TRBD1. V shed 9 bases, J shed 6 bases, and the junction held 14 bases outside the gene matches. The germline V gene has CDR1 MNHEY and CDR2 SVGAGI. This CDR3 spans 15 amino acids. CDR3 region: CASSAGQGILGEQYF. The CDR3 DNA reads as TGTGCCAGTTCCGCGGGACAGGGGATTTTGGGCGAGCAGTACTTC.

This chain links TRBV7-9 with TRBJ2-2; tentative D call: TRBD1 (5 bases). V lost 1 base and J lost 7, with 7 bases in between. In germline, CDR1 is SEHNR, CDR2 FQNEAQ (reference sequence). The CDR3 loop spans 13 amino acids. CDR3 loop: CASSLGGHGELFF. CDR3 coding DNA: TGTGCCAGCAGCTTAGGGGGCCACGGGGAGCTGTTTTTT.

The J gene is TRBJ2-7, the V gene TRBV5-4; weak D call: TRBD1 (6 bases). The CDR3 is 14 residues long. Germline assignment: CDR1 SGHNT and CDR2 YYREEE (reference sequence). Trimming took off 4 bases at V and 0 bases at J, with 11 bases between the two ends. The CDR3 DNA is TGTGCCAGCAGCGTGGACAGTGGCTCCTACGAGCAGTACTTC. Its protein is CASSVDSGSYEQYF.

The CDR3 sequence is CASSLAARETQYF. The CDR3 DNA follows: TGTGCCAGCAGCTTGGCCGCGAGAGAGACCCAGTACTTC. This chain joins TRBV5-8 and TRBJ2-5, with D unresolved. The length of the CDR3 is 13 residues. Trimming removed 0 bases from V and 4 bases from J, with 7 bases in between. Germline V gene sequence: CDR1 SGHTS, CDR2 YDEGEE.

The genes are TRBV3-1 (or the pseudogene TRBV3-2) and TRBJ1-3, with D uncertain. Trimming took off 0 bases at V and 4 bases at J, with 16 bases between the two ends. The germline V gene encodes CDR1 LGHDT and CDR2 YNNKEL (reference sequence). The CDR3 is 17 amino acids. The CDR3 reads CASSQETRRAWGNTIYF. In nucleotides, the CDR3 is TGTGCCAGCAGCCAAGAGACTAGAAGGGCGTGGGGAAACACCATATATTTT.

The CDR3 sequence is CASSPPSVEQYF. The CDR3 nucleotides read TGTGCCAGCAGCCCGCCTTCGGTTGAGCAGTACTTC. V and J are TRBV7-2 and TRBJ2-7; D is ambiguous. CDR3 length: 12 amino acids. Deletions cut 5 bases from V and 7 bases from J, with 12 bases between. CDR1 is SGHTA and CDR2 is FQGNSA in the germline V gene.

The chain is built from TRBV7-9 and TRBJ2-5, with D possibly being TRBD2 (5 bases). V gave up 5 bases and J gave up 1 base, with 11 bases separating them. Germline V CDR1 and CDR2: SEHNR, FQNEAQ (reference sequence). CDR3 length equals 14 residues. The CDR3 coding sequence is TGTGCCAGCAGCGAAGAGGGTTTCCAAGAGACCCAGTACTTC. Its protein product is CASSEEGFQETQYF.

The sample holds one count of this clone. This chain connects TRBV19 to TRBJ2-5; 7 bases are a match to TRBD2. The CDR3 length is 14 residues. Per the germline V gene, CDR1 is LNHDA and CDR2 is SQIVND (reference sequence). J was trimmed by 0 bases and V by 6 bases; bases with no gene match: 4. CDR3 in amino acids: CASSPSGYQETQYF. In nucleotides, the CDR3 is TGTGCCAGTAGCCCTAGCGGCTACCAAGAGACCCAGTACTTC.

This sequence joins TRBV24-1 and TRBJ2-3; D might be TRBD2 (7 bases). Germline V gives CDR1 KGHDR, CDR2 SFDVKD. V was cut by 4 bases and J by 2 bases, with 21 bases left in between. The CDR3 has 18 residues. CDR3 DNA: TGTGCCACCAGTGACCTGGGGGGGGCGGGGGTAAACACAGATACGCAGTATTTT. Amino acid sequence: CATSDLGGAGVNTDTQYF.

V and J are TRBV3-1 (or the pseudogene TRBV3-2) and TRBJ1-3; possible D gene TRBD1, 6 bases. Germline-derived CDR1 and CDR2 are LGHDT and YNNKEL (reference sequence). V lost 8 bases to trimming and J lost 2 bases, with 10 bases between them. The CDR3 covers 13 residues. CDR3 protein: CASASGAGNTIYF. The CDR3 bases are TGTGCCAGCGCTTCAGGGGCTGGAAACACCATATATTTT.

The rearrangement links TRBV2 to TRBJ1-3, with a weak D call TRBD1 (6 bases). This CDR3 comprises 18 residues. V shed 6 bases and J shed 7 bases, with 28 bases lying between them. The germline CDR1 and CDR2 sequences are SNHLY and FYNNEI. The DNA for the CDR3 is TGTGCCAGCAGACCGAGGATCCCTGACAGGTTTTTCCGGAACACCATATATTTT. Its protein is CASRPRIPDRFFRNTIYF.